This entry is about one TCR beta chain. J gave up 4 bases and V 2 bases, and 8 bases lay outside the gene matches. Germline CDR1 is MDHEN and CDR2 is SYDVKM. CDR3 length: 16 amino acids. This sample stems from a study of PD-1 blockade in mismatch repair-deficient tumors. Repertoires were generated with immunoSEQ multiplex PCR, while TCRdb's copy carries only in-frame clones and drops some. The table records under 150,000 clones, about 88% of them present only once. V is TRBV28 and J is TRBJ2-7; TRBD1 aligns across 10 bases. Sequences were derived from peripheral blood, sampled 44 weeks after starting pembrolizumab. This TCR was sampled from an adult with mismatch repair-deficient cancer. CDR3 region: CASSLGIAGQGYEQYF. CDR3 nucleotides: TGTGCCAGCAGTTTAGGGATTGCGGGACAGGGGTACGAGCAGTACTTC.